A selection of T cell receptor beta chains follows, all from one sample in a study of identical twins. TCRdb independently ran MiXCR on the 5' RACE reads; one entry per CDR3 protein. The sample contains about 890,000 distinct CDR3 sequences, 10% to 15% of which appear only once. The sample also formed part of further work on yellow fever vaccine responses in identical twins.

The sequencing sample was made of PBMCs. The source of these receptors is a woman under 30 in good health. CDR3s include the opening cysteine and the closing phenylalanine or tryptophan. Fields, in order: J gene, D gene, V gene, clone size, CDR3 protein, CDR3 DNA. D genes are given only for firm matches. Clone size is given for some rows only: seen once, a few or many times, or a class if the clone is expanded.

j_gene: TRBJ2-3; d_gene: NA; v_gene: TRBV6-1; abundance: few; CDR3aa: CASSEVLTDTQYF; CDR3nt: TGTGCCAGCAGTGAGGTCCTCACAGATACGCAGTATTTT
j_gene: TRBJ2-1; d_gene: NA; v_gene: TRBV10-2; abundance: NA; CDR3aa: CASSLLARYNEQFF; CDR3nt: TGCGCCAGCAGTTTGTTAGCCAGATACAATGAGCAGTTCTTC
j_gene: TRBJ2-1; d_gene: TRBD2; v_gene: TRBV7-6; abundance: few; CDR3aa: CASSLKTSVPYNEQFF; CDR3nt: TGTGCCAGCAGCTTAAAGACTAGCGTACCCTACAATGAGCAGTTCTTC
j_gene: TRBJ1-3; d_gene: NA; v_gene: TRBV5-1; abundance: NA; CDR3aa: CASSLGLAEENTIYF; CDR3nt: TGCGCCAGCAGCTTGGGTTTGGCAGAGGAAAACACCATATATTTT
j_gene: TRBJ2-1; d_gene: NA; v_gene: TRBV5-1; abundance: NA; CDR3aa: CASSLGGGPGYNEQFF; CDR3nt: TGCGCCAGCAGCTTGGGTGGAGGTCCCGGGTACAATGAGCAGTTCTTC
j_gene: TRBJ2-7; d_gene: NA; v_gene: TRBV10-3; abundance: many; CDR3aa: CATATASYEQYF; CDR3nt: TGTGCCACCGCGACGGCATCCTACGAGCAGTACTTC
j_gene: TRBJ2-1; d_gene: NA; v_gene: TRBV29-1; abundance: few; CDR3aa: CSVPRRSASYNEQFF; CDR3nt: TGCAGCGTTCCTCGGCGGTCGGCCTCCTACAATGAGCAGTTCTTC
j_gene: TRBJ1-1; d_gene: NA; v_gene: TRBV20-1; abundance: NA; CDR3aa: CSARGVLVNTEAFF; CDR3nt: TGCAGTGCTAGAGGGGTACTGGTGAACACTGAAGCTTTCTTT
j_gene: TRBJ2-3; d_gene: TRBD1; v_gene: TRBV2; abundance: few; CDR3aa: CASSGQGAGDTQYF; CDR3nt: TGTGCCAGCAGTGGACAGGGGGCCGGGGATACGCAGTATTTT
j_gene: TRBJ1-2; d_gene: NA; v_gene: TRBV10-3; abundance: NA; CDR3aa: CAISDLAGTAPPSF; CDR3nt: TGTGCCATCAGTGATTTGGCCGGGACGGCGCCTCCCTCCTTC
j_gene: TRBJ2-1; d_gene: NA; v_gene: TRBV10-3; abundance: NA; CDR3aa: CAISEYGEQFF; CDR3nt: TGTGCCATCAGTGAGTATGGTGAGCAGTTCTTC
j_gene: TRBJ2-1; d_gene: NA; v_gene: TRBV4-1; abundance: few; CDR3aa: CASSQVEVNNEQFF; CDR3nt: TGCGCCAGCAGCCAAGTAGAGGTGAACAATGAGCAGTTCTTC
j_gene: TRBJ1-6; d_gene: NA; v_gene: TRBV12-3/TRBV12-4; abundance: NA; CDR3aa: CASSQDLSPLHF; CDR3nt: TGTGCCAGCAGTCAGGACCTTTCACCCCTCCACTTT
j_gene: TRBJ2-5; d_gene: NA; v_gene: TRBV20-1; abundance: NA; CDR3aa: CSAPKRGYQETQYF; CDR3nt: TGCAGTGCACCGAAGAGGGGATACCAAGAGACCCAGTACTTC
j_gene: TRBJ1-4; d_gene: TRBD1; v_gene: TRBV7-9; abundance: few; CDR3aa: CASSLEATGNEKLFF; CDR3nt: TGTGCCAGCAGCTTAGAGGCGACAGGGAATGAAAAACTGTTTTTT
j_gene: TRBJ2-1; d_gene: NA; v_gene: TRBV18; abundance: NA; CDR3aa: CASSPSTKGPLLHEQFF; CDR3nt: TGTGCCAGCTCACCATCGACTAAGGGCCCCCTTCTGCATGAGCAGTTCTTC
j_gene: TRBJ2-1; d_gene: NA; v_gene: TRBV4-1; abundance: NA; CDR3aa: CASSPGTRIRRSYNEQFF; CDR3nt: TGCGCCAGCAGTCCCGGGACTCGAATCCGCCGCTCCTACAATGAGCAGTTCTTC
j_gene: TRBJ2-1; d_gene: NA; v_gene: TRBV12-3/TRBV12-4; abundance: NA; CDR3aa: CASSYRTSIYNEQFF; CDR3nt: TGTGCCAGCAGTTATAGGACAAGTATCTACAATGAGCAGTTCTTC
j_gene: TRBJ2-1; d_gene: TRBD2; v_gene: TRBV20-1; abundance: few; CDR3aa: CSARDSRLAGVTYNEQFF; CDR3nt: TGCAGTGCTAGAGATAGTCGGCTAGCGGGAGTAACCTACAATGAGCAGTTCTTC
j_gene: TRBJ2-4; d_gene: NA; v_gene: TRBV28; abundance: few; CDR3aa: CASRSGAKNIQYF; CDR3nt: TGTGCCAGCAGGTCGGGGGCCAAAAACATTCAGTACTTC
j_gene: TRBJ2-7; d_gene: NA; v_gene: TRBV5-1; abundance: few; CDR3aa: CASWDPNRAYEQYF; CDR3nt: TGCGCCAGTTGGGACCCGAATAGGGCCTACGAGCAGTACTTC
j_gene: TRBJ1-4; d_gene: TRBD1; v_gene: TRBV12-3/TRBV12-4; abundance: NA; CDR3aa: CASSFGTAVSGPKLFF; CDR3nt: TGTGCCAGCAGTTTTGGGACAGCCGTCTCTGGGCCGAAACTGTTTTTT
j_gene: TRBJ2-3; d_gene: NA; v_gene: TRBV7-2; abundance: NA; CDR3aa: CASSPMEGSDTQYF; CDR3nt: TGTGCCAGCAGCCCCATGGAGGGGTCCGATACGCAGTATTTT
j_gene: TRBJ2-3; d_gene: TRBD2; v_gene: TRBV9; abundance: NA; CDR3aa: CASMRTSGGTDTQYF; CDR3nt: TGTGCCAGCATGCGGACTAGCGGGGGCACAGATACGCAGTATTTT
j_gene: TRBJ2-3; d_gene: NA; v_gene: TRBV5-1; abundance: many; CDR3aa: CASSGDNTDTQYF; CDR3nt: TGCGCCAGCAGCGGGGACAACACAGATACGCAGTATTTT
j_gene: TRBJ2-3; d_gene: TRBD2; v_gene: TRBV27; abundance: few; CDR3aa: CASSPGGLAGDSTDTQYF; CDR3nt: TGTGCCAGCAGTCCCGGGGGACTAGCGGGAGATAGCACAGATACGCAGTATTTT
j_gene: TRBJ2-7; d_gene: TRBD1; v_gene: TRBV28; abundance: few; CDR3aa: CASSPILMQGALTLFYYEQYF; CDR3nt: TGTGCCAGCAGTCCCATACTTATGCAGGGGGCGCTTACCCTCTTCTACTACGAGCAGTACTTC
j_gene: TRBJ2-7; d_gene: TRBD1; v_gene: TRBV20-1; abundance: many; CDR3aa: CSARDRVAYEQYF; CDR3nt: TGCAGTGCCAGGGACAGGGTCGCCTACGAGCAGTACTTC
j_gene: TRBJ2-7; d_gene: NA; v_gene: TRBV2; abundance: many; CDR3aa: CASSASPSHYEQYF; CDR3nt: TGTGCCAGCAGTGCGTCTCCGAGTCATTACGAGCAGTACTTC
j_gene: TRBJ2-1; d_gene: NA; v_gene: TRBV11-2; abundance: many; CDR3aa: CASSLTMWGFSYNEQFF; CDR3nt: TGTGCCAGCAGCTTAACAATGTGGGGGTTCTCCTACAATGAGCAGTTCTTC
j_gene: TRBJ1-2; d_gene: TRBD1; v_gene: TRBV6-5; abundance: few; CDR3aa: CASSYRRDRGVERIYGYTF; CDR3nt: TGTGCCAGCAGTTACCGCCGGGACAGGGGAGTCGAAAGAATCTATGGCTACACCTTC
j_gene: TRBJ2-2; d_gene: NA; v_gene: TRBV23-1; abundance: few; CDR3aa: CASSQRQGTGELFF; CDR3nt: TGCGCCAGCAGTCAACGGCAGGGAACCGGGGAGCTGTTTTTT
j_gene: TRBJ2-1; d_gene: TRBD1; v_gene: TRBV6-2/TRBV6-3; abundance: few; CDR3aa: CASSSGTGFRKQFF; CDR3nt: TGTGCCAGCAGTTCCGGGACAGGTTTTCGAAAGCAGTTCTTC
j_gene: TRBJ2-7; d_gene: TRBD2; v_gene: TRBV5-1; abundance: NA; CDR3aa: CASSLDSGSKYEQYF; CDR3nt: TGCGCCAGCAGCTTGGACAGCGGGAGTAAATACGAGCAGTACTTC
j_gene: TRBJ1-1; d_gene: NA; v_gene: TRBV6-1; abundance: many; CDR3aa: CASSDQGMGVNTEAFF; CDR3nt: TGTGCCAGCAGTGACCAGGGGATGGGAGTGAACACTGAAGCTTTCTTT
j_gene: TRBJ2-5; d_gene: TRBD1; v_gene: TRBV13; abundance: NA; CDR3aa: CASSPTGGRQETQYF; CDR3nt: TGTGCCAGCAGCCCCACAGGGGGGAGGCAGGAGACCCAGTACTTC
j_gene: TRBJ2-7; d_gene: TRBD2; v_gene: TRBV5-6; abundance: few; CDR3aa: CASSWSGSLNYEQYF; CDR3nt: TGTGCCAGCAGCTGGAGCGGGAGCCTTAACTACGAGCAGTACTTC
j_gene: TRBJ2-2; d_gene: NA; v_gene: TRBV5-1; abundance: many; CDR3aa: CASSLTGQNTGELFF; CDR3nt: TGCGCCAGCAGCTTGACAGGGCAAAACACCGGGGAGCTGTTTTTT
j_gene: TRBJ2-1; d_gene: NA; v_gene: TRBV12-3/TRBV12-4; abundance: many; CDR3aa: CASSPVGYNEQFF; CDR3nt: TGTGCCAGCAGCCCGGTGGGATACAATGAGCAGTTCTTC
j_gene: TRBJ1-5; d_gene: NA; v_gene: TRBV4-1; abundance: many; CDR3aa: CASSQGTDQPQHF; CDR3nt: TGCGCCAGCAGCCAAGGGACAGATCAGCCCCAGCATTTT
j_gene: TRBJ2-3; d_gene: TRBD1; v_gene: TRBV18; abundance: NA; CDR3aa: CASSRQGVGTDTQYF; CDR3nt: TGTGCCAGCTCACGACAGGGAGTCGGCACAGATACGCAGTATTTT
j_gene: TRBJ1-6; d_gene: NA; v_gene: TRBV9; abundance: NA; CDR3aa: CASSPQATNSPLHF; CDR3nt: TGTGCCAGCAGCCCACAGGCGACTAATTCACCCCTCCACTTT
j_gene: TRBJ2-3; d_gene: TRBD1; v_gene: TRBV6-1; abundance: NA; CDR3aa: CASNRDRERDTQYF; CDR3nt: TGTGCCAGCAACCGGGACAGGGAAAGGGATACGCAGTATTTT
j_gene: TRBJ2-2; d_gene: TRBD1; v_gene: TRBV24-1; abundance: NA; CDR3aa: CATSDSGTVFTGELFF; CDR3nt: TGTGCCACCAGTGATTCTGGGACAGTCTTCACCGGGGAGCTGTTTTTT
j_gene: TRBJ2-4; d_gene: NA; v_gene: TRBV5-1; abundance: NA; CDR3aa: CASSRRDMENIQYF; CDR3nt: TGCGCCAGCAGCCGACGGGACATGGAAAACATTCAGTACTTC
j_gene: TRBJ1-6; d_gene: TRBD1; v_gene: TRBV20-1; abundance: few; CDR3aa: CSAPGTGNNSPLHF; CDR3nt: TGCAGTGCACCGGGGACAGGGAATAATTCACCCCTCCACTTT
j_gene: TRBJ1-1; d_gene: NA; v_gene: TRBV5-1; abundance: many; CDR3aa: CASASGDPNTEAFF; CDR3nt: TGCGCCAGCGCCTCGGGGGACCCTAACACTGAAGCTTTCTTT
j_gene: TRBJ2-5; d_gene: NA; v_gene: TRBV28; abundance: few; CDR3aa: CASSTTSPKTQYF; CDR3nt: TGTGCCAGCAGTACCACTAGTCCGAAGACCCAGTACTTC
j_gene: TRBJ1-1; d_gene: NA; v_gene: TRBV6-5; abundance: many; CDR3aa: CASSSRGERTEAFF; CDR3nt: TGTGCCAGCAGTTCTAGGGGGGAAAGAACTGAAGCTTTCTTT
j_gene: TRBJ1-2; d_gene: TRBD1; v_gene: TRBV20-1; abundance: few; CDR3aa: CSAAQGAGGGYTF; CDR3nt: TGCAGTGCCGCACAGGGGGCCGGCGGTGGCTACACCTTC
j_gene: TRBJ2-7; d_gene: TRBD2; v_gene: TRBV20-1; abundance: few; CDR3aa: CSARRLGTSGFTYEQYF; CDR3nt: TGCAGTGCTAGACGCCTGGGGACTAGCGGGTTTACCTACGAGCAGTACTTC
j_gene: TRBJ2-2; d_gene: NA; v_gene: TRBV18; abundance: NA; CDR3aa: CASSQTRVTTNTGELFF; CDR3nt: TGTGCCAGCTCGCAAACCAGGGTCACTACGAACACCGGGGAGCTGTTTTTT
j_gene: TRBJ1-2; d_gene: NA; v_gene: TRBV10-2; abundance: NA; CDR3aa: CASSDVAVNYGYTF; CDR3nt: TGCGCCAGCAGTGATGTGGCAGTCAACTATGGCTACACCTTC
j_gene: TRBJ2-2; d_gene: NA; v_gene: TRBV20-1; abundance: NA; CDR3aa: CSARGGKNTGELFF; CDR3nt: TGCAGTGCTAGGGGGGGAAAAAACACCGGGGAGCTGTTTTTT